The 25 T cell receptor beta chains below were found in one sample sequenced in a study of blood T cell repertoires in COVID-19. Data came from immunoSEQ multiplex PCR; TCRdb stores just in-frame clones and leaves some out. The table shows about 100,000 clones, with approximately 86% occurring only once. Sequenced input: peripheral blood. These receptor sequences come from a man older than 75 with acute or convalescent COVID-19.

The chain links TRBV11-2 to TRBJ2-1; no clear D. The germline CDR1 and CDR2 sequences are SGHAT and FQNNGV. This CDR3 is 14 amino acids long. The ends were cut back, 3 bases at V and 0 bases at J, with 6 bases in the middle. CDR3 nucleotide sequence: TGTGCCAGCAGCTTCTACGGCTCCTACAATGAGCAGTTCTTC. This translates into CASSFYGSYNEQFF. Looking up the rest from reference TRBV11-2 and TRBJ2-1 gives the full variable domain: EAGVAQSPRYKIIEKRQSVAFWCNPISGHATLYWYQQILGQGPKLLIQFQNNGVVDDSQLPKDRFSAERLKGVDSTLKIQPAKLEDSAVYLCASSFYGSYNEQFFGPGTRLTVL.

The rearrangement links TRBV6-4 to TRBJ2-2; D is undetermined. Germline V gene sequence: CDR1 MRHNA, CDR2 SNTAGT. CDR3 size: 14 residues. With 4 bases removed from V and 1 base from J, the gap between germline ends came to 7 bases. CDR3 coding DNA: TGTGCCAGCAGTGTGGCTCTGAACACCGGGGAGCTGTTTTTT. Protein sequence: CASSVALNTGELFF.

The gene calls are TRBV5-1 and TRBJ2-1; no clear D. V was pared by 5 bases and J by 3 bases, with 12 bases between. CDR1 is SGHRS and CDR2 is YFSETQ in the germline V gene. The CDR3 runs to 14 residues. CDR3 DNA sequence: TGCGCCAGCAGTATCTCACTATTCTACAATGAGCAGTTCTTC. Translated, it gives CASSISLFYNEQFF.

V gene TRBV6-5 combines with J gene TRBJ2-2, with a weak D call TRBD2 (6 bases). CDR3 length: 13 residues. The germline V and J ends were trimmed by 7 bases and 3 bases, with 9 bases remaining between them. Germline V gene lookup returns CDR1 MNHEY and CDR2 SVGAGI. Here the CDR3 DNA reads TGTGCCAGCACCTGGGGGGACACCGGGGAGCTGTTTTTT. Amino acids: CASTWGDTGELFF.

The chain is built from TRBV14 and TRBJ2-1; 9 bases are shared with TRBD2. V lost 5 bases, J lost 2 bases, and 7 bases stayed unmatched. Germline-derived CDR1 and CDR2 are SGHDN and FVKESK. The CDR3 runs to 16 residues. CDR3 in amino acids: CASSDASGIPYNEQFF. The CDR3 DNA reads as TGTGCCAGCAGCGACGCTAGCGGGATCCCCTACAATGAGCAGTTCTTC.

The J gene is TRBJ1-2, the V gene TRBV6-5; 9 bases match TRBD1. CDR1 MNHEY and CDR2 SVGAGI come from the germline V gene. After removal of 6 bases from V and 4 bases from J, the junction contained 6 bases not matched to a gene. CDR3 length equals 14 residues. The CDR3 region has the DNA TGTGCCAGCAGGAAACAGGGGGCGAGCTATGGCTACACCTTC. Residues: CASRKQGASYGYTF.

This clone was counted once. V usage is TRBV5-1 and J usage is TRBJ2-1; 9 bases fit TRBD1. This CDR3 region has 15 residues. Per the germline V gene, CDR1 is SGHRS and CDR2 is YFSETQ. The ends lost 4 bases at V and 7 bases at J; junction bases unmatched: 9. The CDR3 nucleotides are TGCGCCAGCAGCCCCCCGGGACAGGGAAGAAATGAGCAGTTCTTC. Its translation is CASSPPGQGRNEQFF. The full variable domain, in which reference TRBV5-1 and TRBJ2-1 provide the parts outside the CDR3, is KAGVTQTPRYLIKTRGQQVTLSCSPISGHRSVSWYQQTPGQGLQFLFEYFSETQRNKGNFPGRFSGRQFSNSRSEMNVSTLELGDSALYLCASSPPGQGRNEQFFGPGTRLTVL.

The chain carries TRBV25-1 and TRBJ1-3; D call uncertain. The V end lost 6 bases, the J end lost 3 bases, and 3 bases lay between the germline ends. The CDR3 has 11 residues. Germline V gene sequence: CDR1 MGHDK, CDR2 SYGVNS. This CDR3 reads CASRYGNTIYF. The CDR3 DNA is TGTGCCAGCAGATATGGAAACACCATATATTTT.

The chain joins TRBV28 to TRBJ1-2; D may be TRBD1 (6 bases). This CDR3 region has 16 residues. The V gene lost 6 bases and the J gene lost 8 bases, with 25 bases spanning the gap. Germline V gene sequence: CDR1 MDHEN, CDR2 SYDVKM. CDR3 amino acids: CASRLLGAAGAGGYTF. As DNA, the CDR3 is TGTGCCAGCAGACTCCTGGGGGCAGCCGGAGCGGGGGGCTACACCTTC.

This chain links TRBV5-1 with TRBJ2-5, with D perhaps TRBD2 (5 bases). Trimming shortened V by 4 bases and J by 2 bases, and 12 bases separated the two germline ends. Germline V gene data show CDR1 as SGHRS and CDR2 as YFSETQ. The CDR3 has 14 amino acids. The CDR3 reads CASSKDYAQETQYF. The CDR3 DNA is TGCGCCAGCAGCAAAGACTACGCGCAAGAGACCCAGTACTTC.

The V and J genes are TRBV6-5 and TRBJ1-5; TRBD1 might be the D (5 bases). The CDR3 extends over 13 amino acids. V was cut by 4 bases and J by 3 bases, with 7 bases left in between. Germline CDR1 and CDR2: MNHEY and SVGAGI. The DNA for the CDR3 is TGTGCCAGCAGTTCAGGGTTCAATCAGCCCCAGCATTTT. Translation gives CASSSGFNQPQHF.

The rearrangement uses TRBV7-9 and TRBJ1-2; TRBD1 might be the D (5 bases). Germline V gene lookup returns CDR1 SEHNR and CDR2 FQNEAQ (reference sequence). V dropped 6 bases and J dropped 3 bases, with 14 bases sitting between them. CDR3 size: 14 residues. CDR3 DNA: TGTGCCAGCAGTTTGGGGGGAGTGCACTATGGCTACACCTTC. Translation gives CASSLGGVHYGYTF.

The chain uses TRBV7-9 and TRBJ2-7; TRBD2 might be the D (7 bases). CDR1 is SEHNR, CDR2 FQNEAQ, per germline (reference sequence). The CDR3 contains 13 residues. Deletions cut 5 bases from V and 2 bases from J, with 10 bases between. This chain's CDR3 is CASSLGGPYEQYF. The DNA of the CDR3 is TGTGCCAGCAGCCTGGGGGGGCCCTACGAGCAGTACTTC.

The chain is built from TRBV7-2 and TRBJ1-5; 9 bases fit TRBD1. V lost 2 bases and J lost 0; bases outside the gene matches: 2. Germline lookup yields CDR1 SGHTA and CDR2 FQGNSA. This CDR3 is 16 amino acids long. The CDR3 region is CASSLTGGTSNQPQHF. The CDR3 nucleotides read TGTGCCAGCAGCTTAACAGGGGGCACTAGCAATCAGCCCCAGCATTTT.

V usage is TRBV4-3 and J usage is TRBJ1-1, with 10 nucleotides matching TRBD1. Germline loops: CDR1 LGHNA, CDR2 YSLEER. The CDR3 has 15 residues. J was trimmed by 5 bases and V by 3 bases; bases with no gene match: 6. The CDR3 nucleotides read TGCGCCAGCAGCCAGGGGGACAGGGGAGAAACTGAAGCTTTCTTT. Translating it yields CASSQGDRGETEAFF.

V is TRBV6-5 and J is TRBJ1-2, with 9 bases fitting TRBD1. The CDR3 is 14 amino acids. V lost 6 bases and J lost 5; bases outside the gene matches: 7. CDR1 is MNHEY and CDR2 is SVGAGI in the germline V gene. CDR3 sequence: CASRGTGRDYGYTF. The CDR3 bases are TGTGCCAGCAGGGGGACAGGGAGGGATTATGGCTACACCTTC.

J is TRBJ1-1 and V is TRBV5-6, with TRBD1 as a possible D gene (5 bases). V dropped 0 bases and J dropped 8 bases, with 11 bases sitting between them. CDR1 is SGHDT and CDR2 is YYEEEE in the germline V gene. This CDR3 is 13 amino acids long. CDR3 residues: CASSLAGMGEAFF. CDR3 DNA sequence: TGTGCCAGCAGCTTGGCAGGGATGGGGGAAGCTTTCTTT.

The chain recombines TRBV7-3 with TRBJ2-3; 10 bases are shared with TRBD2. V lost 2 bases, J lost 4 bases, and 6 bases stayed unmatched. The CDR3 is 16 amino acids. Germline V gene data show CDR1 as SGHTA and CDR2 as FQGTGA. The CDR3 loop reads CASSLGLAGDPDTQYF. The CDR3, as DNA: TGTGCCAGCAGCTTAGGCCTAGCGGGAGACCCAGATACGCAGTATTTT.

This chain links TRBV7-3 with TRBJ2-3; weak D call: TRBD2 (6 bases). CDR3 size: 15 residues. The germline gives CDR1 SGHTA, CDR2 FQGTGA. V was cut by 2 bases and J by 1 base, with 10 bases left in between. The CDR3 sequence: CASSLLRECTDTQYF. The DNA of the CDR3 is TGTGCCAGCAGCTTACTACGGGAGTGCACAGATACGCAGTATTTT.

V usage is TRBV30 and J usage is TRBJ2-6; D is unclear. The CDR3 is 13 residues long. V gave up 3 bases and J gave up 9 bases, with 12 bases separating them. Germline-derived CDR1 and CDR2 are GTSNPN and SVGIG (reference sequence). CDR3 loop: CAWRKIRDNVLTF. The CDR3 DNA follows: TGTGCCTGGAGAAAGATCCGAGACAACGTCCTGACTTTC.

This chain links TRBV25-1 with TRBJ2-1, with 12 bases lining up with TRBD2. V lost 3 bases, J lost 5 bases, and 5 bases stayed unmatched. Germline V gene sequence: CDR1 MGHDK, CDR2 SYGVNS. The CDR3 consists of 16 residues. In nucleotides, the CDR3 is TGTGCCAGCAGTGACGCACGGACTAGCGGGAACAATGAGCAGTTCTTC. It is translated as CASSDARTSGNNEQFF.

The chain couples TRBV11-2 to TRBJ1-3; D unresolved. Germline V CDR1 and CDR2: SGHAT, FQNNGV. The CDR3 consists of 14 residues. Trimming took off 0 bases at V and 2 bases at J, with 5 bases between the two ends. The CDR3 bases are TGTGCCAGCAGCTTAGAACCGGCTGGAAACACCATATATTTT. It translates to CASSLEPAGNTIYF.

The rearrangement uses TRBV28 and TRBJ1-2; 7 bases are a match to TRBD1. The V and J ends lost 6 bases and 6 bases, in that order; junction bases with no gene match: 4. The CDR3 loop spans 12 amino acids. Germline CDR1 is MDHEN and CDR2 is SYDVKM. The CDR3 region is CASSDRADGYTF. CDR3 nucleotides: TGTGCCAGCAGCGACAGGGCTGATGGCTACACCTTC.

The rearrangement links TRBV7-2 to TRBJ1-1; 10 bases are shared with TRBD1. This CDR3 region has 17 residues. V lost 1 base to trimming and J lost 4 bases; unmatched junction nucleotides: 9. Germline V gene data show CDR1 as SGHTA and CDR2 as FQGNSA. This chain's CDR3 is CASSLGGGTGAVTEAFF. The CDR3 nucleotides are TGTGCCAGCAGCTTAGGAGGGGGGACAGGGGCGGTCACTGAAGCTTTCTTT. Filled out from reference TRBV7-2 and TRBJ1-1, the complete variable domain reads GAGVSQSPSNKVTEKGKDVELRCDPISGHTALYWYRQSLGQGLEFLIYFQGNSAPDKSGLPSDRFSAERTGGSVSTLTIQRTQQEDSAVYLCASSLGGGTGAVTEAFFGQGTRLTVV.

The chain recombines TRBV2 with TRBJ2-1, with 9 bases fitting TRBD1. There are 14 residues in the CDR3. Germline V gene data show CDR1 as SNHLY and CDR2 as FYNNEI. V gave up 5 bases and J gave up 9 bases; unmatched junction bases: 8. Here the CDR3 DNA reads TGTGCCAGCAGTCCGGGACAGGGCCATGTTGAGCAGTTCTTC. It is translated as CASSPGQGHVEQFF.